The sample holds a few counts of the clone carrying this T cell receptor beta chain. No antigen is known for it. Runs used v3.0 of the immunoSEQ assay and were done at survey level. Here immunoSEQ multiplex PCR was the method, and the copy in TCRdb shows in-frame clones only, minus some. Among some 28,000 clones listed, about 82% were seen once. The data derive from a study of long-term antiretroviral therapy in people with HIV. Study-wide findings and caveats: Gathering of blood took place between the mid-2000s and the late 2010s, possibly under older ART regimens. HIV repertoires spanned narrower CDR3 length ranges than controls. Clonal populations expanded prior to ART predominated within the repertoire at all time points.

V was clipped by 3 bases and J by 6 bases, with 9 bases between them. The V gene's germline CDR1 is LNHDA and CDR2 SQIVND (reference sequence). This CDR3 has 14 amino acids. There was at least one pre-ART PBMC sample for each donor, plus at least two post-ART PBMC samples. The source of this sequence is a woman aged 25 to 39 with HIV. The chain carries TRBV19 and TRBJ1-6, with D perhaps matching TRBD1 (6 bases). Sequenced material: unsorted PBMCs, taken 0.8 years after starting antiretroviral therapy. The CDR3 DNA follows: TGTGCCAGTAGTATCCAACAGGGTAATTCACCCCTCCACTTT. Translating gives CASSIQQGNSPLHF.